This T cell receptor (beta chain) was retrieved from a study of cytomegalovirus exposure and HLA in healthy donors. Background on the study: Earlier, approximately 190 million T cells were analyzed, and 90 million to 140 million unique TCR beta sequences were found among them.

Primers included in the PCR were 60 Vbeta and 13 Jbeta primers. In the original analysis: Tens of millions of unique TCR beta chains, 8.5 million to 14 million shared, were counted in a later analysis. Using immunoSEQ multiplex PCR, the repertoire was profiled, and TCRdb retains in-frame clones only, with some absent. D and trimming come from the DNA, and the V and J calls and clone size come from that table. Its listing shows 100,000 to 150,000 clones. Study-level findings and limits: Later work showed greater clonal expansion in HLA-associated TCR beta chains than in equally common others. In a later analysis, V- and J-gene trimming of beta chains associated with a DCLRE1C missense variant, replicated independently.

With respect to this clone: Its antigen remains unknown.

Germline V gene data show CDR1 as SGHDT and CDR2 as YYEEEE. The CDR3 extends over 17 amino acids. V was shortened by 3 bases and J by 1 base, with 19 bases between the two germline ends. The genes are TRBV5-6 and TRBJ1-1; D is ambiguous. The specimen was PBMCs. This clonotype was obtained from a man aged 18-30 years in good health and CMV-seronegative. In DNA form, the CDR3 reads TGTGCCAGCAGCTCCCGTTTTAGGGAGGGAGGGAACACTGAAGCTTTCTTT. It specifies CASSSRFREGGNTEAFF.